This TCR beta chain was sequenced during a study of blood T cell repertoires in COVID-19. Assay: immunoSEQ multiplex PCR; the TCRdb copy retains only in-frame clones and omits some. Of roughly 200,000 clones in the sample, more than 80% were seen once. Source material: peripheral blood. The receptor comes from a woman aged 55-70 years with acute or convalescent COVID-19.

In DNA, the CDR3 is TGTGCCAGCAGCGTAGCGGGAGGGCTAAAAGAGACCCAGTACTTC. Translating gives CASSVAGGLKETQYF. The genes are TRBV9 and TRBJ2-5; 8 positions agree with TRBD2. Germline trimming cut 0 bases from V and 3 bases from J; bases unmatched to any gene: 4. The CDR3 spans 15 residues. CDR1 and CDR2 from the germline V gene are SGDLS and YYNGEE.